This section outlines one T cell receptor (beta chain) sequence together with its context. As yet, its antigen is unknown. PCR primers comprised 60 Vbeta and 13 Jbeta primers. The assay was immunoSEQ multiplex PCR, and TCRdb's table has in-frame clones only and misses some. The sample lists fewer than 110,000 clones, roughly 80% occurring once. There are 16 residues in the CDR3. J lost 7 bases, V lost 0 bases, and 9 bases had no gene match. CDR1 MNHEY and CDR2 SMNVEV come from the germline V gene (reference sequence). This sample was taken from a study of cytomegalovirus exposure and HLA in healthy donors. General study points: According to reports, the classifier identified cytomegalovirus status with high specificity and sensitivity. The study had only CMV serostatus as immune exposure information.

Sequencing was performed on PBMCs. The chain couples TRBV27 to TRBJ2-1; TRBD1 matches 7 bases. The receptor's source is a man aged 40-49 years in good health and CMV-seronegative. The CDR3: CASSLSIILTGNEQFF. CDR3 nucleotides: TGTGCCAGCAGTTTATCCATAATCCTGACAGGGAATGAGCAGTTCTTC.